The sequence of this T cell receptor (beta chain) was determined in a study of Ad26.COV2.S vaccination and SARS-CoV-2 variants. Broader study findings: Vaccinees and placebo recipients showed similar non-spike TCR breadth. Possible underestimation of total T cell responses by the TCR breadth and depth analyses was noted.

A note on this clone: The target antigen is unknown.

Produced via immunoSEQ multiplex PCR; TCRdb's table is partial and in-frame only. The sample consists of some 350,000 clones, roughly 90% of them appearing once. Treatment denoted: around 19 received Ad26.COV2.S at low or high dose, single or two shots; about 5 received placebo; per-sample allocation not given. Material that was analyzed had been drawn on day 63 after the first vaccine or placebo injection. Adults aged 18-55 years in Boston included the donor. Wuhan-strain spike was delivered by a replication-incompetent Ad26 vector. The sample in question was peripheral blood, obtained in a trial of Ad26.COV2.S vaccine versus placebo. The clonotype was recovered from a person between 18 and 65 years old who received the Ad26.COV2.S COVID-19 vaccine or a placebo.

The CDR3 sequence is CASSPVGHGIEAFF. The CDR3 DNA reads TGCGCCAGCAGCCCCGTGGGACACGGGATTGAAGCTTTCTTT. V gene TRBV4-1 combines with J gene TRBJ1-1, with D possibly TRBD1 on 6 matching bases. The CDR3 is 14 residues long. With 4 bases removed from V and 7 bases from J, the gap between germline ends came to 16 bases. Germline CDR1 reads MGHRA; CDR2 reads YSYEKL.